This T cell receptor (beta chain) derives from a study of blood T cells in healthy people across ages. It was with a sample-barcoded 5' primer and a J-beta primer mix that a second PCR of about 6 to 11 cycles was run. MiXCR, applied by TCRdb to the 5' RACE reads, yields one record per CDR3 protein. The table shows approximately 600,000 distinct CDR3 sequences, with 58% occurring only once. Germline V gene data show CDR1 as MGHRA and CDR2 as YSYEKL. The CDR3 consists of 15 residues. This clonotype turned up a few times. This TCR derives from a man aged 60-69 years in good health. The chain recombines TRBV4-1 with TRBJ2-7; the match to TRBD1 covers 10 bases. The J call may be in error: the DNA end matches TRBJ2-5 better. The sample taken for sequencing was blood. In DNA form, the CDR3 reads TGCGCCAGCAGCCAGCCGGGACAGGGGTCCGAGACCCAGTACTTC. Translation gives CASSQPGQGSETQYF.